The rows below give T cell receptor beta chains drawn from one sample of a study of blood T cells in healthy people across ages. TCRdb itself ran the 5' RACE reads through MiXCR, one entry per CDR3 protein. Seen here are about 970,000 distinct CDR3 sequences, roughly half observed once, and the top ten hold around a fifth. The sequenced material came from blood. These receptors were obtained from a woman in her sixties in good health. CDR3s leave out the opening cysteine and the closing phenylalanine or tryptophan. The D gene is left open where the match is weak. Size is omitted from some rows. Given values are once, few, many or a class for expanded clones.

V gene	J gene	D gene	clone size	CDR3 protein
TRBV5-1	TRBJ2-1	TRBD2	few	ASSPTGTSYNEQF
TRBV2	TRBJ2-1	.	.	ACGRAETMGEQF
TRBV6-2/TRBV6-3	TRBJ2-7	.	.	ASSYSAGVAYEQY
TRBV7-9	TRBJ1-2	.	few	ASSRDAGAYGYT
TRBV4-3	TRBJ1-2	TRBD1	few	ASSQKVDRGIANYGYT
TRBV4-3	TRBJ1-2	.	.	ASSTKGVGGYT
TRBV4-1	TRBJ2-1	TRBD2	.	ASSLETSREQF
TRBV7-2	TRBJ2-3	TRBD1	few	ASSASGTGIIDTQY
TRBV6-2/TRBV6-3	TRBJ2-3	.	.	ASRTDGATDTQY
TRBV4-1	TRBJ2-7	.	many	ASSQSGSSYEQY
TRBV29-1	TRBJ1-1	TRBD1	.	SVRGRGRESTEAF
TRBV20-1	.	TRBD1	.	SARPDRARDEQY
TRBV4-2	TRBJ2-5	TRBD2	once	ASSKKGTSGLETQY
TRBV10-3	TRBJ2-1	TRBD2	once	AISELILGRDEQF
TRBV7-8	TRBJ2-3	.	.	ASSDWARPSTDTQY
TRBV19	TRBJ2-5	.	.	ASSLAREESRETQY
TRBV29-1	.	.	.	SGIGQGNNEQY
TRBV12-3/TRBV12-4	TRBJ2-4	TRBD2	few	ASRRASGLGAQY
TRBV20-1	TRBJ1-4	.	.	SARDPAVNEKLF
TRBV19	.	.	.	ASSKPGHPYEQY
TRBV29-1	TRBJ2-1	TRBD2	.	SVDQSSGSNEQL
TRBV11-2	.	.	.	ASSSEVGGSSFYEQY
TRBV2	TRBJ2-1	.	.	ACSVGWNEQF
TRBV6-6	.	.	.	ASSYSIRWDVEQY
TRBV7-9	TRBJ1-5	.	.	ASSKGERGNQPQH
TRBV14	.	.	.	ASSQGGAWWYEQY
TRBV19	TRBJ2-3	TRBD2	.	ASGTSGMVDTQY
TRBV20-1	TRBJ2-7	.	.	SARKGDTSYEQY
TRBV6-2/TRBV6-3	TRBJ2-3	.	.	ASRSLDTQY
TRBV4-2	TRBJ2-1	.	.	ASSQATSRREQF
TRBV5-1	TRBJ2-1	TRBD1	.	ASSLAWDSLNNEQF
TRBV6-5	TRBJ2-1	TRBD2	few	ASSPTPSGSNEQF
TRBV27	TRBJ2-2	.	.	ASSSIGRVWPGELF
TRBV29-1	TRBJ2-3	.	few	SAGRGASTDTQY
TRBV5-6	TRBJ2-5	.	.	ASSLSGLQY
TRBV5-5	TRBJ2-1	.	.	ASSWRGDEQF
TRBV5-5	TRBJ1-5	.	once	ASSLVYTGQAYQPQH
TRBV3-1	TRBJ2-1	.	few	ASSQGRRRAYYNEQF
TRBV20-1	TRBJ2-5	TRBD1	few	SARETGPYQETQY
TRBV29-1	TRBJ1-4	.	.	SVEDGGRTLF
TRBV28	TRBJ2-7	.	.	ASSLPPWGNSYEQY
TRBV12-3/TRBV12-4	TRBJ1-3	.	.	ASSLEEIYSGNTIY
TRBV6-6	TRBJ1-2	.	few	ASSQDIWGYGYT
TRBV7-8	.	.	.	ASSRSGEQF
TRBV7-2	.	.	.	ASSLPLSFVDSEQY
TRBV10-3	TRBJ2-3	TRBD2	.	AISESQRGGSDTQY